The rows below give T cell receptor beta chains drawn from one sample of a study of cytomegalovirus exposure and HLA in healthy donors. Profiling relied on immunoSEQ multiplex PCR, and the TCRdb table lists in-frame clones only, not all of them. Among about 250,000 clones, roughly 87% were seen once, and the ten largest hold about 12%. Sequenced: PBMCs. Every receptor here comes from a man aged 18-30 years in good health and CMV-seropositive. CDR3s include the opening cysteine and the closing phenylalanine or tryptophan. A D gene is named only where the DNA matches it firmly. Only part of the rows carry a size: once, few, many, or a class if the clone is expanded.

V: TRBV27; length: 13; D: -; J: TRBJ1-5; size: -; CDR3: CASSLRGPGPQHF; DNA: TGTGCCAGCAGTTTAAGGGGACCGGGGCCCCAGCATTTT
V: TRBV14; length: 14; D: -; J: TRBJ2-5; size: -; CDR3: CASSPVGTEETQYF; DNA: TGTGCCAGCAGCCCAGTCGGGACGGAAGAGACCCAGTACTTC
V: TRBV19; length: 15; D: TRBD1; J: TRBJ1-5; size: -; CDR3: CASRARTGSNQPQHF; DNA: TGTGCCAGTAGGGCACGGACAGGGAGCAATCAGCCCCAGCATTTT
V: TRBV25-1; length: 12; D: -; J: TRBJ1-2; size: -; CDR3: CASSPGLYGYTF; DNA: TGTGCCAGCAGCCCAGGGTTGTATGGCTACACCTTC
V: TRBV27; length: 15; D: -; J: TRBJ1-2; size: once; CDR3: CASSPQAGEAYGYTF; DNA: TGTGCCAGCAGTCCCCAGGCAGGGGAGGCCTATGGCTACACCTTC
V: TRBV29-1; length: 12; D: TRBD1; J: TRBJ2-2; size: -; CDR3: CSATGGTGELFF; DNA: TGCAGCGCCACAGGGGGCACCGGGGAGCTGTTTTTT
V: TRBV2; length: 13; D: -; J: TRBJ1-2; size: -; CDR3: CASSAQGLYGYTF; DNA: TGTGCCAGCAGTGCACAGGGTCTCTATGGCTACACCTTC
V: TRBV9; length: 15; D: -; J: TRBJ2-1; size: -; CDR3: CASSVATGWQNEQFF; DNA: TGTGCCAGCAGCGTAGCTACGGGGTGGCAAAATGAGCAGTTCTTC
V: TRBV30; length: 15; D: TRBD2; J: TRBJ2-7; size: -; CDR3: CAWSPGLAGTYEQYF; DNA: TGTGCCTGGAGTCCGGGACTAGCGGGGACCTACGAGCAGTACTTC
V: TRBV9; length: 14; D: TRBD1; J: TRBJ2-1; size: -; CDR3: CASSRTGEYNEQFF; DNA: TGTGCCAGCAGCCGGACAGGGGAATACAATGAGCAGTTCTTC
V: TRBV6-1; length: 13; D: -; J: TRBJ2-7; size: -; CDR3: CASSDGQGYEQYF; DNA: TGTGCCAGCAGTGACGGGCAGGGTTACGAGCAGTACTTC
V: TRBV30; length: 12; D: TRBD1; J: TRBJ1-5; size: -; CDR3: CAWDRGGQPQHF; DNA: TGTGCCTGGGACAGGGGAGGTCAGCCCCAGCATTTT
V: TRBV27; length: 13; D: -; J: TRBJ2-1; size: -; CDR3: CASSLGIYNEQFF; DNA: TGTGCCAGCAGTTTGGGGATATACAATGAGCAGTTCTTC
V: TRBV15; length: 13; D: -; J: TRBJ1-1; size: -; CDR3: CATSRGMDTEAFF; DNA: TGTGCCACCAGCAGGGGCATGGACACTGAAGCTTTCTTT
V: TRBV6-5; length: 16; D: -; J: TRBJ1-3; size: -; CDR3: CASSYSIPVRGNTIYF; DNA: TGTGCCAGCAGTTACTCGATTCCAGTCCGTGGAAACACCATATATTTT
V: TRBV27; length: 13; D: -; J: TRBJ2-2; size: -; CDR3: CASSATGIGELFF; DNA: TGTGCCAGCAGTGCCACGGGGATCGGGGAGCTGTTTTTT
V: TRBV30; length: 13; D: -; J: TRBJ1-1; size: -; CDR3: CAWSVTQNTEAFF; DNA: TGTGCCTGGAGTGTGACACAGAACACTGAAGCTTTCTTT
V: TRBV6-5; length: 16; D: TRBD2; J: TRBJ2-1; size: -; CDR3: CASSYSREPTYNEQFF; DNA: TGTGCCAGCAGTTACTCGCGGGAGCCCACCTACAATGAGCAGTTCTTC
V: TRBV7-2; length: 14; D: TRBD1; J: TRBJ2-3; size: few; CDR3: CASTRTGRTDTQYF; DNA: TGTGCCAGCACCCGGACAGGGAGGACAGATACGCAGTATTTT
V: TRBV11-2; length: 15; D: -; J: TRBJ2-7; size: -; CDR3: CASSSPAASPYEQYF; DNA: TGTGCCAGCAGCTCCCCAGCGGCTTCCCCTTACGAGCAGTACTTC
V: TRBV30; length: 14; D: TRBD1; J: TRBJ2-1; size: -; CDR3: CAWSQGQGYNEQFF; DNA: TGTGCCTGGAGTCAGGGACAGGGTTACAATGAGCAGTTCTTC
V: TRBV5-1; length: 16; D: TRBD1; J: TRBJ2-3; size: -; CDR3: CASSLGTGDSTDTQYF; DNA: TGCGCCAGCAGCTTGGGCACAGGGGACAGCACAGATACGCAGTATTTT
V: TRBV2; length: 13; D: TRBD1; J: TRBJ1-5; size: few; CDR3: CASRVTGNQPQHF; DNA: TGTGCCAGCAGGGTGACAGGGAATCAGCCCCAGCATTTT
V: TRBV7-7; length: 14; D: -; J: TRBJ2-1; size: -; CDR3: CASSPIGLSNEQFF; DNA: TGTGCCAGCAGCCCGATCGGTTTATCTAATGAGCAGTTCTTC
V: TRBV15; length: 16; D: -; J: TRBJ1-4; size: -; CDR3: CATSRALEGRVLRLFF; DNA: TGTGCCACCAGCAGGGCACTTGAAGGACGGGTGTTACGACTGTTTTTT
V: TRBV5-6; length: 14; D: TRBD1; J: TRBJ2-1; size: -; CDR3: CASSLGQGRDEQFF; DNA: TGTGCCAGCAGCTTGGGACAGGGACGGGATGAGCAGTTCTTC
V: TRBV6-6; length: 15; D: -; J: TRBJ2-6; size: -; CDR3: CASSRPTSGANVLTF; DNA: TGTGCCAGCAGCCGACCGACAAGTGGGGCCAACGTCCTGACTTTC
V: TRBV9; length: 13; D: TRBD1; J: TRBJ2-5; size: -; CDR3: CASSVDRGETQYF; DNA: TGTGCCAGCAGCGTAGACAGGGGAGAGACCCAGTACTTC
V: TRBV7-2; length: 12; D: -; J: TRBJ1-2; size: -; CDR3: CASSLLSYGYTF; DNA: TGTGCCAGCAGCCTCCTTTCTTATGGCTACACCTTC
V: TRBV7-9; length: 12; D: -; J: TRBJ2-1; size: -; CDR3: CASSLVRDEQFF; DNA: TGTGCCAGCAGCTTAGTAAGGGATGAGCAGTTCTTC
V: TRBV25-1; length: 15; D: -; J: TRBJ1-4; size: -; CDR3: CASSGGEGVNEKLFF; DNA: TGTGCCAGCAGTGGAGGGGAGGGTGTAAATGAAAAACTGTTTTTT
V: TRBV28; length: 12; D: -; J: TRBJ1-2; size: few; CDR3: CASSSQVDGYTF; DNA: TGTGCCAGCAGCTCTCAAGTTGACGGCTACACCTTC
V: TRBV10-3; length: 14; D: -; J: TRBJ2-7; size: -; CDR3: CAISWGGGGYEQYF; DNA: TGTGCCATCAGCTGGGGCGGGGGCGGCTACGAGCAGTACTTC
V: TRBV5-1; length: 16; D: -; J: TRBJ2-1; size: -; CDR3: CASSLTGNMGPNEQFF; DNA: TGCGCCAGCAGCTTGACCGGGAATATGGGGCCCAATGAGCAGTTCTTC
V: TRBV27; length: 14; D: -; J: TRBJ2-7; size: -; CDR3: CASSFTGGGYEQYF; DNA: TGTGCCAGCAGTTTTACGGGGGGCGGGTACGAGCAGTACTTC
V: TRBV19; length: 16; D: TRBD2; J: TRBJ2-1; size: -; CDR3: CASSISSGRSYNEQFF; DNA: TGTGCCAGTAGTATCAGTAGCGGGAGGTCCTACAATGAGCAGTTCTTC
V: TRBV7-2; length: 15; D: -; J: TRBJ1-2; size: -; CDR3: CASSPRVSGEYGYTF; DNA: TGTGCCAGCAGTCCCCGGGTATCCGGGGAATATGGCTACACCTTC
V: TRBV30; length: 14; D: TRBD2; J: TRBJ2-1; size: -; CDR3: CGGAGGPTYNEQFF; DNA: TGTGGGGGAGCGGGAGGGCCAACATACAATGAGCAGTTCTTC
V: TRBV4-3; length: 17; D: -; J: TRBJ2-2; size: -; CDR3: CASSQDAGLNLRGELFF; DNA: TGCGCCAGCAGCCAAGATGCAGGCTTAAACCTACGAGGGGAGCTGTTTTTT
V: TRBV4-2; length: 12; D: -; J: TRBJ2-1; size: -; CDR3: CASSVQGEEQFF; DNA: TGTGCCAGCAGCGTACAGGGAGAGGAGCAGTTCTTC
V: TRBV19; length: 13; D: -; J: TRBJ2-1; size: -; CDR3: CASSIGRYNEQFF; DNA: TGTGCCAGTAGTATCGGACGCTACAATGAGCAGTTCTTC
V: TRBV30; length: 15; D: -; J: TRBJ1-4; size: -; CDR3: CAWSPDRSFNEKLFF; DNA: TGTGCCTGGAGTCCCGACAGGTCTTTCAATGAAAAACTGTTTTTT
V: TRBV2; length: 14; D: TRBD1; J: TRBJ2-7; size: -; CDR3: CASTLRDRSYEQYF; DNA: TGTGCCAGCACCCTAAGGGACAGGTCATACGAGCAGTACTTC
V: TRBV2; length: 13; D: -; J: TRBJ1-3; size: -; CDR3: CASSEILGNTIYF; DNA: TGTGCCAGCAGTGAAATATTGGGAAACACCATATATTTT
V: TRBV19; length: 13; D: -; J: TRBJ2-5; size: -; CDR3: CASSIYGGETQYF; DNA: TGTGCCAGTAGTATATATGGTGGAGAGACCCAGTACTTC
V: TRBV5-6; length: 13; D: -; J: TRBJ2-5; size: -; CDR3: CASSGQGPETQYF; DNA: TGTGCCAGCAGCGGCCAGGGGCCGGAGACCCAGTACTTC
V: TRBV12-5; length: 17; D: -; J: TRBJ2-1; size: -; CDR3: CASVGQGMALARNEQFF; DNA: TGTGCTAGTGTGGGGCAGGGAATGGCTTTAGCTCGGAATGAGCAGTTCTTC
V: TRBV5-6; length: 14; D: -; J: TRBJ2-5; size: -; CDR3: CASSLILAQETQYF; DNA: TGTGCCAGCAGCTTGATCCTGGCCCAAGAGACCCAGTACTTC
V: TRBV27; length: 16; D: TRBD2; J: TRBJ2-7; size: -; CDR3: CASSARLAGGSYEQYF; DNA: TGTGCCAGCAGCGCCCGACTAGCGGGAGGTTCCTACGAGCAGTACTTC
V: TRBV25-1; length: 14; D: -; J: TRBJ1-5; size: few; CDR3: CASSGLGVNQPQHF; DNA: TGTGCCAGCAGTGGATTGGGTGTCAATCAGCCCCAGCATTTT
V: TRBV13; length: 15; D: -; J: TRBJ1-1; size: -; CDR3: CASSLAGQLNTEAFF; DNA: TGTGCCAGCAGCTTAGCAGGACAGCTGAACACTGAAGCTTTCTTT
V: TRBV5-1; length: 14; D: TRBD2; J: TRBJ2-5; size: -; CDR3: CASSSGTSGETQYF; DNA: TGCGCCAGCAGTTCCGGGACTAGCGGAGAGACCCAGTACTTC
V: TRBV6-5; length: 15; D: -; J: TRBJ1-2; size: once; CDR3: CASSVGRLMDYGYTF; DNA: TGTGCCAGCTCCGTCGGTCGGTTAATGGACTATGGCTACACCTTC
V: TRBV9; length: 16; D: -; J: TRBJ2-7; size: -; CDR3: CASSALGGAGFYEQYF; DNA: TGTGCCAGCAGCGCCCTGGGTGGGGCAGGGTTCTACGAGCAGTACTTC
V: TRBV20-1; length: 11; D: -; J: TRBJ2-7; size: -; CDR3: CSAGAGSEQYF; DNA: TGCAGTGCTGGGGCGGGGTCCGAGCAGTACTTC
V: TRBV5-1; length: 14; D: -; J: TRBJ2-7; size: -; CDR3: CASSLAAEKYEQYF; DNA: TGCGCCAGCAGCTTGGCAGCGGAGAAGTACGAGCAGTACTTC
V: TRBV11-2; length: 12; D: -; J: TRBJ2-1; size: -; CDR3: CASSLDRNEQFF; DNA: TGTGCCAGCAGCTTAGATCGCAATGAGCAGTTCTTC
V: TRBV10-3; length: 14; D: -; J: TRBJ1-1; size: -; CDR3: CAISGGRMNTEAFF; DNA: TGTGCCATCAGTGGGGGGCGGATGAACACTGAAGCTTTCTTT
V: TRBV11-2; length: 18; D: TRBD2; J: TRBJ2-7; size: -; CDR3: CASSLRTTSGRKGHEQYF; DNA: TGTGCCAGCAGCCTACGTACGACTAGCGGGAGGAAGGGCCACGAGCAGTACTTC